These 13 T cell receptor beta chains came from one sample sequenced in a study of blood T cells in healthy people across ages. A second PCR of 7 to 11 cycles used a sample-barcoded 5' primer and a J-beta primer mix. One entry per CDR3 protein results from TCRdb running MiXCR on the 5' RACE reads. The sample contains around 1,500,000 distinct CDR3 sequences, roughly 30% of which appear only once. The sequenced material came from blood. Receptors originate from a woman in her 30s in good health.

This clonotype was counted at least ten times. The chain employs TRBV28 and TRBJ2-5; 8 bases agree with TRBD1. Germline CDR1 reads MDHEN; CDR2 reads SYDVKM. The CDR3 is 15 amino acids. J gave up 2 bases and V 3 bases, and 5 bases lay outside the gene matches. In DNA form, the CDR3 reads TGTGCCAGCAGTTTTAGCGGACAGGGACAAGAGACCCAGTACTTC. Translating gives CASSFSGQGQETQYF. Combining the CDR3 with reference TRBV28 and TRBJ2-5 gives the whole variable domain DVKVTQSSRYLVKRTGEKVFLECVQDMDHENMFWYRQDPGLGLRLIYFSYDVKMKEKGDIPEGYSVSREKKERFSLILESASTNQTSMYLCASSFSGQGQETQYFGPGTRLLVL.

The chain has TRBV11-2 and TRBJ2-1, with 10 bases identical to TRBD2. V trimming: 5 bases; J trimming: 9 bases; junction bases outside the gene matches: 10. The CDR3 spans 15 residues. The germline V gene has CDR1 SGHAT and CDR2 FQNNGV. CDR3: CASSPASGSCGEQFF. The CDR3 DNA reads TGTGCCAGCAGCCCCGCTAGCGGGAGTTGCGGTGAGCAGTTCTTC.

V and J are TRBV9 and TRBJ2-3; 12 bases match TRBD2. The germline V gene encodes CDR1 SGDLS and CDR2 YYNGEE. The length of the CDR3 is 16 residues. With V trimmed by 4 bases and J by 6 bases, 9 bases remained unmatched. The CDR3 nucleotides read TGTGCCAGCAGCCTCCCTAGCGGGGGGGCTCGGGATACGCAGTATTTT. Residues: CASSLPSGGARDTQYF.

This sequence joins TRBV20-1 and TRBJ2-1; TRBD2 agrees at 7 bases. The V segment lost 6 bases and the J segment 12 bases; nucleotides outside the gene matches: 11. CDR1 and CDR2 from the germline V gene are DFQATT and SNEGSKA (reference sequence). This CDR3 comprises 12 residues. The CDR3 spells CSAWTRLSVQFF. The CDR3 DNA reads as TGCAGTGCATGGACTAGGCTTAGTGTGCAGTTCTTC.

This clonotype was detected a few times. The rearrangement links TRBV2 to TRBJ2-7, with 9 bases fitting TRBD1. CDR1 is SNHLY, CDR2 FYNNEI, per germline. The V gene end was trimmed by 6 bases and the J gene end by 7 bases; junction bases not matched to a gene: 10. CDR3 length: 14 amino acids. The CDR3 spells CASRLGTGKGEQYF. CDR3 in DNA: TGTGCCAGCAGACTGGGGACAGGGAAAGGGGAGCAGTACTTC.

The rearrangement uses TRBV20-1 and TRBJ2-1; D is undetermined. V lost 6 bases and J lost 0, with 18 bases in between. Germline lookup yields CDR1 DFQATT and CDR2 SNEGSKA (reference sequence). This CDR3 contains 16 residues. The CDR3 sequence: CSAPSYRGSSYNEQFF. The DNA for the CDR3 is TGCAGTGCCCCCTCGTATCGCGGCAGCTCCTACAATGAGCAGTTCTTC.

This clonotype was picked up a small number of times. The chain employs TRBV3-1 and TRBJ2-1; possibly TRBD2 for D (6 bases). The germline V and J ends were trimmed by 0 bases and 10 bases, with 16 bases remaining between them. CDR1 LGHDT and CDR2 YNNKEL come from the germline V gene (reference sequence). The CDR3 sequence is 15 residues long. In DNA form, the CDR3 reads TGTGCCAGCAGCCAAGATTCCAGCGGGTCCTACGAGCAGTTCTTC. This sequence encodes CASSQDSSGSYEQFF.

This clonotype came up many times. The gene calls are TRBV13 and TRBJ2-7, with D tentatively TRBD1 (5 bases). Germline lookup yields CDR1 PRHDT and CDR2 FYEKMQ (reference sequence). V lost 5 bases, J lost 3 bases, and 14 bases lay in between. This CDR3 contains 14 residues. CDR3 region: CASSLRTGHYEQYF. CDR3 nucleotide sequence: TGTGCCAGCAGCCTAAGAACAGGCCACTACGAGCAGTACTTC.

This clonotype was seen a few times. J is TRBJ2-7 and V is TRBV18, with TRBD2 matching 10 bases. J was trimmed by 5 bases and V by 5 bases; bases with no gene match: 15. There are 17 residues in the CDR3. Looked up from germline, CDR1 is KGHSH and CDR2 is LQKENI. The CDR3 DNA is TGTGCCAGCTCATCTTACTTTACTAGCGGGATAGGGAACGAGCAGTACTTC. Its translation is CASSSYFTSGIGNEQYF. Complete variable domain (other parts from reference TRBV18 and TRBJ2-7): NAGVMQNPRHLVRRRGQEARLRCSPMKGHSHVYWYRQLPEEGLKFMVYLQKENIIDESGMPKERFSAEFPKEGPSILRIQQVVRGDSAAYFCASSSYFTSGIGNEQYFGPGTRLTVT.

This clonotype was counted at least ten times. The chain joins TRBV7-2 to TRBJ1-4; 7 positions match TRBD1. V gave up 5 bases and J gave up 3 bases; unmatched junction bases: 3. The CDR3 sequence is 14 residues long. The germline V gene has CDR1 SGHTA and CDR2 FQGNSA. The CDR3 coding sequence is TGTGCCAGCAGCCGAGGGACAGCTAATGAAAAACTGTTTTTT. Amino acid sequence: CASSRGTANEKLFF.

This clonotype was observed a few times. The V gene is TRBV28, the J gene TRBJ2-7, with 10 bases identical to TRBD2. CDR3 length: 15 residues. Trimming at V came to 7 bases and at J to 5 bases, leaving 11 bases not matched to a gene. Germline-derived CDR1 and CDR2 are MDHEN and SYDVKM. CDR3 residues: CASNKMLAGDDEQYF. CDR3 sequence (DNA): TGTGCCAGCAATAAAATGCTAGCGGGAGACGACGAGCAGTACTTC.

This clonotype was seen a few times. J is TRBJ1-1 and V is TRBV6-6; D is possibly TRBD1 (5 bases). The germline V gene has CDR1 MNHNY and CDR2 SVGAGI (reference sequence). The CDR3 contains 13 residues. Trimming shortened V by 4 bases and J by 2 bases, and 8 bases separated the two germline ends. Written as DNA, the CDR3 is TGTGCCAGCAGTTTATGGACAAACACTGAAGCTTTCTTT. This sequence encodes CASSLWTNTEAFF.

This clonotype was observed a few times. The chain carries TRBV4-3 and TRBJ1-2, with D unclear. V was cut by 0 bases and J by 4 bases, with 15 bases left in between. Germline lookup yields CDR1 LGHNA and CDR2 YSLEER. The length of the CDR3 is 16 residues. The CDR3 sequence: CASSQDKWQVAYGYTF. CDR3 coding DNA: TGCGCCAGCAGCCAAGATAAGTGGCAGGTGGCCTATGGCTACACCTTC.